A selection of T cell receptor beta chains follows, all from one sample in a study of T cell responses to AZD1222 COVID-19 vaccine. Sequencing used immunoSEQ multiplex PCR; TCRdb keeps in-frame clones, though not all of them. The data contain 150,000 or so clones, less than 90% of them singletons. The sequencing used peripheral blood, collected after recovery from COVID-19. The receptors come from an adult who had recovered from COVID-19. CDR3s include the opening cysteine and the closing phenylalanine or tryptophan. A D gene is named only where the DNA matches it firmly. Only some rows state a clone size, as once, few, many or a class for expanded clones.

v_gene,len,j_gene,abundance,d_gene,CDR3aa,CDR3nt
TRBV12-3/TRBV12-4,13,TRBJ2-5,.,.,CASSDDYQETQYF,TGTGCCAGCAGTGATGACTACCAAGAGACCCAGTACTTC
TRBV27,13,TRBJ1-2,once,.,CASSYWGNYGYTF,TGTGCCAGCAGCTACTGGGGTAACTATGGCTACACCTTC
TRBV4-3,14,TRBJ2-7,.,.,CASSQIRGLYEQYF,TGCGCCAGCAGCCAAATTCGGGGGCTCTACGAGCAGTACTTC
TRBV11-2,13,TRBJ2-5,.,.,CASSFLGSETQYF,TGTGCCAGCAGCTTTTTGGGTTCAGAGACCCAGTACTTC
TRBV6-4,15,TRBJ2-2,few,.,CASSEEAGNTGELFF,TGTGCCAGCAGTGAAGAAGCGGGGAACACCGGGGAGCTGTTTTTT
TRBV3-1/TRBV3-2,15,TRBJ2-5,.,.,CASSQVPGSQETQYF,TGTGCCAGCAGCCAAGTGCCCGGCAGCCAAGAGACCCAGTACTTC
TRBV4-2,16,TRBJ2-2,few,.,CASSQADVTNTGELFF,TGTGCCAGCAGCCAAGCCGACGTAACGAACACCGGGGAGCTGTTTTTT
TRBV18,15,TRBJ1-2,.,TRBD1,CASSPGQGSFYGYTF,TGTGCCAGCTCACCGGGACAGGGGAGTTTCTATGGCTACACCTTC
TRBV9,14,TRBJ1-3,once,.,CASSVDRPGNTIYF,TGTGCCAGCAGCGTAGACCGGCCTGGAAACACCATATATTTT
TRBV13,14,TRBJ1-4,.,.,CASSLRQGVEKLFF,TGTGCCAGCAGCTTACGGCAGGGAGTTGAAAAACTGTTTTTT
TRBV28,12,TRBJ2-7,.,.,CASRTPGYEQYF,TGTGCCAGTCGAACGCCGGGTTACGAGCAGTACTTC
TRBV5-6,15,TRBJ2-7,.,.,CASSLGGGLLSEQYF,TGTGCCAGCAGCTTGGGAGGGGGTTTACTTTCCGAGCAGTACTTC
TRBV6-1,14,TRBJ1-5,few,.,CASSESGGGQPQHF,TGTGCCAGCAGTGAAAGCGGGGGGGGACAGCCCCAGCATTTT
TRBV9,15,TRBJ1-1,few,.,CASSALLTMNTEAFF,TGTGCCAGCAGCGCCCTGCTGACTATGAACACTGAAGCTTTCTTT
TRBV7-6,13,TRBJ2-7,.,.,CASSLASVYEQYF,TGTGCCAGCAGCTTAGCTAGCGTCTACGAGCAGTACTTC
TRBV6-5,16,TRBJ1-1,.,.,CASSYSTVEENTEAFF,TGTGCCAGCAGTTACTCGACGGTTGAAGAAAACACTGAAGCTTTCTTT
TRBV3-1/TRBV3-2,12,TRBJ1-6,.,.,CASSPEGSPLHF,TGTGCCAGCAGCCCTGAGGGGTCACCCCTCCACTTT
TRBV28,14,TRBJ1-1,.,.,CASSYFREGTEAFF,TGTGCCAGCAGCTATTTCAGGGAGGGCACTGAAGCTTTCTTT